This T cell receptor (beta chain) was identified during a study of blood T cell repertoires in COVID-19. Recovered status in Cohort 3 required two negative PCRs, clearance, or symptom resolution. The table came from immunoSEQ multiplex PCR; TCRdb's copy has only in-frame clones and leaves some out. The repertoire includes some 320,000 clones, about 89% of them detected once, and roughly 5.3% sits in the top ten. The V and J ends lost 5 bases and 4 bases respectively, with 7 bases between them. CDR1 MNHEY and CDR2 SVGAGI come from the germline V gene. The CDR3 is made up of 12 amino acids. Sequenced input: PBMCs or T cells enriched from blood (not recorded which). The rearrangement links TRBV6-5 to TRBJ2-3; the D is unclear. The sequence came from a woman in her 30s who had recovered from COVID-19. CDR3 sequence: CASSPTPDTQYF. The CDR3 DNA follows: TGTGCCAGCAGTCCAACTCCAGATACGCAGTATTTT.